A selection of T cell receptor beta chains follows, all from one sample in a study of blood T cell repertoires in COVID-19. Generated by immunoSEQ multiplex PCR, the TCRdb table keeps only in-frame clones and is missing some. The sample contains just under 90,000 clones, more than 90% of which appear only once. Sample: peripheral blood. The receptors here all came from a man in his sixties with acute or convalescent COVID-19. CDR3s include the opening cysteine and the closing phenylalanine or tryptophan. A D gene is named only where the DNA matches it firmly. Where a row states a size, it is once, few, many or the class of an expanded clone; other rows omit it.

d_call,clone_size,j_call,v_call,cdr3_nt,cdr3_aa
.,.,TRBJ1-1,TRBV7-9,TGTGCCAGCCGCGGGGGTACTGAAGCTTTCTTT,CASRGGTEAFF
.,.,TRBJ1-6,TRBV6-5,TGTGCCAGCAGACCCCTACTCGGGGGAGGTTCACCCCTCCACTTT,CASRPLLGGGSPLHF
.,once,TRBJ2-2,TRBV12-5,TGTGCTAGTCTCGACGGGGTCACCGGGGAGCTGTTTTTT,CASLDGVTGELFF
.,.,TRBJ2-3,TRBV4-3,TGCGCCAGCAGCCAAGATAGCAGCGGGAGCACAGATACGCAGTATTTT,CASSQDSSGSTDTQYF
TRBD2,.,TRBJ2-7,TRBV7-2,TGTGCCAGCAGCTTCGGGACTAGCTTATTCTACGAGCAGTACTTC,CASSFGTSLFYEQYF
.,.,TRBJ1-3,TRBV4-3,TGCGCCAGCAGCCAAGGAGGTGGACAGTCTGGAAACACCATATATTTT,CASSQGGGQSGNTIYF
.,.,TRBJ1-5,TRBV30,TGTGCCTGGAGTGACAGGCCCAATCAGCCCCAGCATTTT,CAWSDRPNQPQHF
.,.,TRBJ2-5,TRBV5-1,TGCGCCAGCAGCTTCAGACAGCTAAACAACCAAGAGACCCAGTACTTC,CASSFRQLNNQETQYF
TRBD1,.,TRBJ2-7,TRBV3-1/TRBV3-2,TGTGCCAGCAGCCATCCGACAGGGTCCCCCTACGAGCAGTACTTC,CASSHPTGSPYEQYF
.,.,TRBJ2-7,TRBV14,TGTGCCAGCAGCCTCACAGGGCCAACCTACGAGCAGTACTTC,CASSLTGPTYEQYF
TRBD1,.,TRBJ2-1,TRBV28,TGTGCCAGCAGTGACCCGACAGGGGGCGCGTTCTACAATGAGCAGTTCTTC,CASSDPTGGAFYNEQFF
TRBD2,.,TRBJ2-1,TRBV13,TGTGCCAGCAGCCCGAATTGGGGACTAGCGGGATCGTACAATGAGCAGTTCTTC,CASSPNWGLAGSYNEQFF
.,.,TRBJ2-7,TRBV5-6,TGTGCCAGCAGCTTTGGGAGGAGGGCCTCTTACGAGCAGTACTTC,CASSFGRRASYEQYF
TRBD1,.,TRBJ1-5,TRBV18,TGTGCCAGCTCACCGTCAGGGGGCTGGCAGCCCCAGCATTTT,CASSPSGGWQPQHF